This T cell receptor delta chain was obtained from a study of γδ T cells in repeated Plasmodium falciparum infection. This clone was counted ten times or more. Other DNA sequences in this sample translate to the same CDR3. Both TRG and TRD chains were sequenced from each sorted sample. TCRdb reapplied CATT to the multiplex PCR reads. The table records about 51,000 delta-chain clones, about 1.9% of them present only once. The TCR was taken from a pool of human donors (malaria-infected and uninfected, not separated). The material sequenced was gamma-delta T cells from blood.

In DNA, the CDR3 is TGTGCCTCCGACCATAAACCCCGTATTGGGGGATACCGCGATGCCGATAAACTCATCTTT. It encodes CASDHKPRIGGYRDADKLIF. The chain has TRDV3 and TRDJ1; TRDD3 matches 10 bases. Trimming removed 4 bases from V and 3 bases from J; junction bases left unmatched: 26. Per the germline V gene, CDR1 is TVYSNPD and CDR2 is GDNSRS (reference sequence). CDR3 length: 20 amino acids.